The clone carrying this TCR beta chain appeared once. Trimming cost V 8 bases and J 1 base, with 11 bases left between them. Germline assignment: CDR1 SGHVS and CDR2 FQNEAQ. This CDR3 region has 14 residues. The sample belongs to a study of blood T cells in healthy people across ages. PCR was performed a second time for about 7 to 12 cycles using a sample-barcoded 5' primer and a J-beta primer mix. Via MiXCR, TCRdb re-called the 5' RACE reads, giving one row per CDR3 protein. The sample contains roughly 730,000 distinct CDR3 sequences, roughly 50% of which appear only once. The sample comprised blood. The sequence derives from a man aged 40-49 years in good health. This chain links TRBV7-8 with TRBJ2-2; D is ambiguous. This CDR3 reads CASRLPKNTGELFF. The CDR3, as DNA: TGTGCCAGCCGTCTGCCAAAGAACACCGGGGAGCTGTTTTTT.